The present TCR beta chain was sequenced within a study of high-grade serous ovarian cancer treatment subgroups. Across the study: Samples averaged approximately 15,000 reads and over 6,000 unique TCR beta rearrangements.

Tumor samples were obtained before definitive surgery or chemotherapy. The trim removed 0 bases at V and 10 bases at J, leaving 8 bases unmatched. Germline CDR1 reads SGHTA; CDR2 reads FQGTGA. The CDR3 length is 15 residues. The repertoire was sequenced with immunoSEQ multiplex PCR; TCRdb's copy has only in-frame clones and lacks some. The sample lists 3,600 or so clones; roughly two thirds were seen once. The specimen sequenced was tumor tissue. This sequence originates from a human donor with high-grade serous ovarian cancer. The genes are TRBV7-3 and TRBJ1-1; 10 nucleotides align to TRBD1. The CDR3 DNA reads TGTGCCAGCAGCTTAACGGGACAGGGGCGGGCGGGAGCTTTCTTT. Its translation: CASSLTGQGRAGAFF. The full variable domain, in which reference TRBV7-3 and TRBJ1-1 provide the parts outside the CDR3, is GAGVSQTPSNKVTEKGKYVELRCDPISGHTALYWYRQSLGQGPEFLIYFQGTGAADDSGLPNDRFFAVRPEGSVSTLKIQRTERGDSAVYLCASSLTGQGRAGAFFGQGTRLTVV.